A single sample is the source of the 27 T cell receptor beta chains below, sequenced in a study of cytomegalovirus exposure and HLA in healthy donors. Primers included in the PCR were 60 Vbeta and 13 Jbeta primers. The protocol was immunoSEQ multiplex PCR, while the TCRdb copy is restricted to in-frame clones and leaves out a portion. In the table there are 150,000 to 200,000 clones, roughly 9.4% of which are singletons. Sequencing was done on a sample of PBMCs. These TCRs come from a woman in her twenties or thirties in good health and CMV-seropositive.

This clone was detected only a few times. This chain connects TRBV9 to TRBJ1-2; the match to TRBD1 covers 9 bases. Per the germline V gene, CDR1 is SGDLS and CDR2 is YYNGEE. The CDR3 covers 14 residues. With V trimmed by 4 bases and J by 4 bases, 5 bases remained unmatched. The CDR3 spells CASSSTGGAYGYTF. CDR3 in DNA: TGTGCCAGCAGCTCGACAGGGGGGGCCTATGGCTACACCTTC.

The table lists this clone with a few counts. The sample holds other DNA sequences that translate to the same CDR3. The rearrangement joins TRBV6-6 to TRBJ1-2; no definite D call. Between the trimmed V and J ends, which lost 0 bases and 2 bases, there was a span of 7 bases. The CDR3 sequence is 14 residues long. Germline V gives CDR1 MNHNY, CDR2 SVGAGI (reference sequence). The CDR3 reads CASSYSRGNYGYTF. The DNA for the CDR3 is TGTGCCAGCAGTTACTCGAGAGGGAACTATGGCTACACCTTC.

The CDR3 here is CASSPTGSYGYTF. CDR3 bases: TGTGCCAGCAGTCCGACAGGGAGCTATGGCTACACCTTC. The chain joins TRBV6-5 to TRBJ1-2; TRBD1 agrees at 7 bases. The J segment lost 4 bases and the V segment lost 5 bases, leaving 4 bases of the junction unmatched. Germline-derived CDR1 and CDR2 are MNHEY and SVGAGI. This CDR3 is 13 amino acids long.

A few counts support this clone. Other DNA sequences within the sample encode an identical CDR3. The V call is TRBV9, the J call TRBJ1-2; TRBD1 matches at 7 bases. CDR3 length: 13 amino acids. J gave up 3 bases and V 8 bases, and 7 bases lay outside the gene matches. Germline-derived CDR1 and CDR2 are SGDLS and YYNGEE. The CDR3 DNA sequence: TGTGCCAGTAGTGAACAGGGGCACTATGGCTACACCTTC. Residues: CASSEQGHYGYTF. Combining the CDR3 with reference TRBV9 and TRBJ1-2 gives the whole variable domain DSGVTQTPKHLITATGQRVTLRCSPRSGDLSVYWYQQSLDQGLQFLIQYYNGEERAKGNILERFSAQQFPDLHSELNLSSLELGDSALYFCASSEQGHYGYTFGSGTRLTVV.

A few counts support this clone. This chain uses TRBV30 with TRBJ2-7, with 7 bases identical to TRBD2. Germline V gene lookup returns CDR1 GTSNPN and CDR2 SVGIG (reference sequence). There are 15 residues in the CDR3. V lost 0 bases to trimming and J lost 7 bases; unmatched junction nucleotides: 12. CDR3 DNA: TGTGCCTGGAGTGTAATAGCGGGTACCCTCGGAGAGCAGTACTTC. Residues: CAWSVIAGTLGEQYF.

In this sample, this clone turned up a few times. This sequence joins TRBV2 and TRBJ1-4; 7 nucleotides align to TRBD1. Germline assignment: CDR1 SNHLY and CDR2 FYNNEI. The CDR3 runs to 13 residues. The trim removed 10 bases at V and 6 bases at J, leaving 8 bases unmatched. The CDR3, as DNA: TGTGCCATTCAGGGACAGAATTATGAAAAACTGTTTTTT. Protein sequence: CAIQGQNYEKLFF.

The rearrangement uses TRBV28 and TRBJ2-1; D is ambiguous. CDR3 length: 15 residues. V was clipped by 5 bases and J by 0 bases, with 11 bases between them. Germline assignment: CDR1 MDHEN and CDR2 SYDVKM. The CDR3 sequence is CASSVDSSSYNEQFF. CDR3 sequence (DNA): TGTGCCAGCAGTGTCGACTCAAGCTCCTACAATGAGCAGTTCTTC.

This chain joins TRBV5-6 and TRBJ1-1, with no clear D. The germline V and J ends were trimmed by 5 bases and 4 bases, with 12 bases remaining between them. CDR1 and CDR2 (germline): SGHDT, YYEEEE. This CDR3 is 13 amino acids long. The CDR3 reads CASRRGEGTEAFF. CDR3 nucleotides: TGTGCCAGCAGGCGGGGTGAGGGCACTGAAGCTTTCTTT.

J is TRBJ1-6 and V is TRBV27, with TRBD1 identical over 7 bases. This CDR3 is built from 12 residues. Germline lookup yields CDR1 MNHEY and CDR2 SMNVEV (reference sequence). With 6 bases clipped from V and 7 bases from J, the junction kept 0 bases outside the gene matches. Here the CDR3 reads CASRTGNSPLHF. The CDR3 nucleotides are TGTGCCAGCAGGACAGGGAATTCACCCCTCCACTTT.

The table lists this clone with a few counts. J is TRBJ1-5 and V is TRBV5-1; D remains ambiguous. V lost 10 bases and J 3 bases, leaving 11 bases between the germline ends. CDR1 is SGHRS and CDR2 is YFSETQ in the germline V gene. The CDR3 spans 12 residues. CDR3 in amino acids: CAQRQLNQPQHF. CDR3 nucleotide sequence: TGCGCCCAGCGGCAGCTCAATCAGCCCCAGCATTTT.

In this sample, this clone turned up a few times. This chain links TRBV7-2 with TRBJ2-1, with D tentatively TRBD1 (5 bases). The germline CDR1 and CDR2 sequences are SGHTA and FQGNSA. The CDR3 loop spans 14 amino acids. Trimming removed 2 bases from V and 8 bases from J, with 13 bases in between. The CDR3 coding sequence is TGTGCCAGCAGCTTAAGTGGCAGGGTGGATGAGCAGTTCTTC. Protein: CASSLSGRVDEQFF.

The chain carries TRBV2 and TRBJ1-3; TRBD1 matches at 7 bases. Germline V lookup: CDR1 SNHLY, CDR2 FYNNEI. CDR3 length: 17 residues. The trim removed 6 bases at V and 0 bases at J, leaving 11 bases unmatched. The CDR3 region has the DNA TGTGCCAGCAGCGCCTCCCGGACAGGCTTCTCTGGAAACACCATATATTTT. Amino acids: CASSASRTGFSGNTIYF.

This clone has just a few counts. The V gene is TRBV4-2, the J gene TRBJ2-5; 8 positions agree with TRBD1. V shed 1 base and J 5 bases; nucleotides not matched to a gene: 6. The CDR3 is made up of 15 amino acids. Germline CDR1 reads LGHNA; CDR2 reads YNFKEQ. This CDR3 reads CASSQGQGRGETQYF. The CDR3 DNA is TGTGCCAGCAGCCAAGGACAGGGGAGAGGTGAGACCCAGTACTTC.

The V gene is TRBV6-1, the J gene TRBJ1-1; D is unresolved. Between the trimmed V and J ends, which lost 7 bases and 4 bases, there was a span of 13 bases. Germline V gene data show CDR1 as MNHNS and CDR2 as SASEGT. The CDR3 spans 13 residues. CDR3 protein: CASTAVPGTEAFF. The DNA of the CDR3 is TGTGCCAGCACCGCCGTCCCGGGCACTGAAGCTTTCTTT.

The chain joins TRBV30 to TRBJ2-7, with 8 bases aligning to TRBD1. V gave up 4 bases and J gave up 2 bases; unmatched junction bases: 1. CDR1 is GTSNPN and CDR2 is SVGIG in the germline V gene (reference sequence). The CDR3 runs to 12 residues. The CDR3 spells CAWNRGAYEQYF. CDR3 DNA sequence: TGTGCCTGGAACAGGGGGGCCTACGAGCAGTACTTC.

The chain is built from TRBV2 and TRBJ1-2, with TRBD1 as a possible D gene (5 bases). CDR1 is SNHLY, CDR2 FYNNEI, per germline. The CDR3 contains 11 residues. With 7 bases removed from V and 8 bases from J, the gap between germline ends came to 11 bases. The CDR3 spells CASMGHTGYTF. As DNA, the CDR3 is TGTGCCAGCATGGGGCACACAGGCTACACCTTC.

V gene TRBV6-5 combines with J gene TRBJ2-3, with D unresolved. The germline V gene has CDR1 MNHEY and CDR2 SVGAGI. Trimming removed 2 bases at V and 2 bases at J, with 5 bases between. The CDR3 is 13 residues long. CDR3 in DNA: TGTGCCAGCAGTTACCGACTCACAGATACGCAGTATTTT. It codes for CASSYRLTDTQYF.

The sample holds a few counts of this clone. The chain carries TRBV6-6 and TRBJ2-7; 10 nucleotides align to TRBD2. V lost 5 bases, J lost 3 bases, and 4 bases stayed unmatched. The CDR3 contains 14 residues. Germline CDR1 MNHNY, CDR2 SVGAGI (reference sequence). CDR3 region: CASSRTSGDYEQYF. Here the CDR3 DNA reads TGTGCCAGCAGTCGGACTAGCGGCGACTACGAGCAGTACTTC.

This clone was detected only a few times. The chain joins TRBV7-2 to TRBJ2-1; D is unclear. With 0 bases removed from V and 4 bases from J, the gap between germline ends came to 10 bases. There are 15 residues in the CDR3. Germline-derived CDR1 and CDR2 are SGHTA and FQGNSA. As DNA, the CDR3 is TGTGCCAGCAGCTTAGCGTCCCCTAGTTACAATGAGCAGTTCTTC. It specifies CASSLASPSYNEQFF.

This clone was observed a handful of times. The chain is built from TRBV11-2 and TRBJ2-7; TRBD2 is a possible D gene (6 bases). V shed 5 bases and J shed 2 bases, with 16 bases lying between them. This CDR3 is built from 15 residues. CDR1 and CDR2 from the germline V gene are SGHAT and FQNNGV. The CDR3: CASSHLGLAPYEQYF. CDR3 nucleotides: TGTGCCAGCAGCCATCTGGGGCTAGCGCCCTACGAGCAGTACTTC.

The sample holds a few counts of this clone. V gene TRBV9 combines with J gene TRBJ1-2; tentative D call: TRBD1 (5 bases). Trimming shortened V by 4 bases and J by 6 bases, and 16 bases separated the two germline ends. Per germline, CDR1 SGDLS and CDR2 YYNGEE. The CDR3 consists of 14 residues. This CDR3 reads CASSLSSSGDGYTF. CDR3 nucleotide sequence: TGTGCCAGCAGCCTCTCCTCTTCGGGGGATGGCTACACCTTC.

The chain joins TRBV5-1 to TRBJ2-3; 8 nucleotides align to TRBD2. Germline V gene sequence: CDR1 SGHRS, CDR2 YFSETQ. CDR3 length: 15 residues. V lost 0 bases and J lost 1; bases outside the gene matches: 1. CDR3 in amino acids: CASSLVLAGTDTQYF. The CDR3 DNA reads as TGCGCCAGCAGCTTGGTACTAGCGGGCACAGATACGCAGTATTTT. Full variable domain (missing parts from reference TRBV5-1 and TRBJ2-3): KAGVTQTPRYLIKTRGQQVTLSCSPISGHRSVSWYQQTPGQGLQFLFEYFSETQRNKGNFPGRFSGRQFSNSRSEMNVSTLELGDSALYLCASSLVLAGTDTQYFGPGTRLTVL.

This clone was counted between two and nine times. This rearrangement joins TRBV6-1 to TRBJ2-3; 13 bases align to TRBD2. CDR1 is MNHNS and CDR2 is SASEGT in the germline V gene. V was pared by 4 bases and J by 1 base, with 8 bases of the junction left unmatched. The CDR3 is 18 amino acids. The CDR3 coding sequence is TGTGCCAGCAGTGGTGGACTAGCGGGAGAGGCGGGCACAGATACGCAGTATTTT. Translating it yields CASSGGLAGEAGTDTQYF.

This clone showed up just a few times. This rearrangement joins TRBV27 to TRBJ2-7; D is unresolved. V shed 4 bases and J shed 0 bases, with 7 bases lying between them. The CDR3 sequence is 13 residues long. Per germline, CDR1 MNHEY and CDR2 SMNVEV (reference sequence). The CDR3 here is CASSSPSSYEQYF. The CDR3 DNA sequence: TGTGCCAGCAGTTCCCCGAGCTCCTACGAGCAGTACTTC.

This sequence joins TRBV13 and TRBJ2-4, with 7 bases aligning to TRBD2. CDR1 is PRHDT and CDR2 is FYEKMQ in the germline V gene (reference sequence). Losses at the gene ends were 0 bases for V and 7 bases for J; bases not matched to a gene: 6. The CDR3 totals 15 residues. The CDR3 protein is CASSLGGRALNIQYF. Written as DNA, the CDR3 is TGTGCCAGCAGCTTAGGAGGGAGGGCCCTGAACATTCAGTACTTC.

A few counts support this clone. This chain uses TRBV10-1 with TRBJ1-1; D ambiguous. The CDR3 contains 14 residues. V dropped 7 bases and J dropped 3 bases, with 15 bases sitting between them. Germline lookup yields CDR1 WNHNN and CDR2 SYGVQD (reference sequence). The CDR3, as DNA: TGCGCCAGCACCCGGGAGTTAGGATACACTGAAGCTTTCTTT. This codes for CASTRELGYTEAFF.

This chain links TRBV6-5 with TRBJ1-1, with 8 bases fitting TRBD1. This CDR3 has 14 amino acids. Germline V gives CDR1 MNHEY, CDR2 SVGAGI. Trimming took 5 bases from V and 3 from J; bases not matched to a gene: 5. Here the CDR3 reads CASSRLQGDTEAFF. CDR3 in DNA: TGTGCCAGCAGTCGATTACAGGGGGACACTGAAGCTTTCTTT.